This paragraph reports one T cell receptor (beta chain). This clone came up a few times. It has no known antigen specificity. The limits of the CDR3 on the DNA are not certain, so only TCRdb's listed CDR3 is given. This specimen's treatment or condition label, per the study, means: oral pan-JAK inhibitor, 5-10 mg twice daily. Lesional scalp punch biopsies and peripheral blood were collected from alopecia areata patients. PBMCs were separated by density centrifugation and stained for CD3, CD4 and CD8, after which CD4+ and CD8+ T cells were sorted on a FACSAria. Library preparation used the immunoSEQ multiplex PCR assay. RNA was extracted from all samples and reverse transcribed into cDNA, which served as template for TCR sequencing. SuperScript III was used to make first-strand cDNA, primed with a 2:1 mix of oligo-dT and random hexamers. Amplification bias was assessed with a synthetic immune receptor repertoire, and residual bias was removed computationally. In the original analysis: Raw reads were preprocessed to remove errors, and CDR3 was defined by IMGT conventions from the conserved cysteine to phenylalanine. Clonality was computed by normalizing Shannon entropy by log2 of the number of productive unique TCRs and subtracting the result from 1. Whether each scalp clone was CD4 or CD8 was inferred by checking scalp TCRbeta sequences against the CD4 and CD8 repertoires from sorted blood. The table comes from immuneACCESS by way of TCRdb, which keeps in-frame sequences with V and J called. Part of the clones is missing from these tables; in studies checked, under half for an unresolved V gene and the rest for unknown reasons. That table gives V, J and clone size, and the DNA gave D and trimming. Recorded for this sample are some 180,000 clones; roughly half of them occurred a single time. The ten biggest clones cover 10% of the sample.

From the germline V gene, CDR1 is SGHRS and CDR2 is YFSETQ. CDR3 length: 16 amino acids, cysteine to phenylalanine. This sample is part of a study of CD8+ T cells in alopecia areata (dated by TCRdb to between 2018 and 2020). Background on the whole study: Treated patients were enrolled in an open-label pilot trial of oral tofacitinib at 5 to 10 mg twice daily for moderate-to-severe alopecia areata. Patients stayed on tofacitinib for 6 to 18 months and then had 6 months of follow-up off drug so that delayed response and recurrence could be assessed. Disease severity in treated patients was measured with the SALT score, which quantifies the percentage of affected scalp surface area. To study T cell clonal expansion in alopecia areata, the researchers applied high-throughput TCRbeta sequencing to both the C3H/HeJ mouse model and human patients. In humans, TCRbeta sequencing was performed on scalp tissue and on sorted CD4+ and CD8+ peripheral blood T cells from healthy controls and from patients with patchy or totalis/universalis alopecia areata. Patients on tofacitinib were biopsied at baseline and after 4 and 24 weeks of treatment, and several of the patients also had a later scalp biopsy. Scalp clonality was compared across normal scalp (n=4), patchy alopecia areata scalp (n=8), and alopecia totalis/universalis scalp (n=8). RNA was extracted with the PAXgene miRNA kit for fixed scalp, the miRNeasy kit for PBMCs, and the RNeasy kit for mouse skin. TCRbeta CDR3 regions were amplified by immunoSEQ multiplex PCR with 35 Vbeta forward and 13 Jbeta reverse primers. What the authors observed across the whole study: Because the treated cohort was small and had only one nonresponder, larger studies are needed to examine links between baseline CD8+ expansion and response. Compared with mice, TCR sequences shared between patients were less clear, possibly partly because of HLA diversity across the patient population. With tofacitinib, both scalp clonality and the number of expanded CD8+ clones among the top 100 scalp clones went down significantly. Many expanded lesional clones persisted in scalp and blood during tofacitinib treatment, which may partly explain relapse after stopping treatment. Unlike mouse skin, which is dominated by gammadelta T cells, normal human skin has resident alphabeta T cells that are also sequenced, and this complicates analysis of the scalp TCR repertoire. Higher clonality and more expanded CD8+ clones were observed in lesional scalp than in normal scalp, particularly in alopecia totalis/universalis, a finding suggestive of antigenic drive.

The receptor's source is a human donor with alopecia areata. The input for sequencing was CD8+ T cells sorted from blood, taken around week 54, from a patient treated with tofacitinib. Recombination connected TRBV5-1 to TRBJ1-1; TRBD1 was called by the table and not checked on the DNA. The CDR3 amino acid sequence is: CASSSTSTGGNTEAFF.